A selection of T cell receptor beta chains follows, all from one sample in a study of blood T cell repertoires in COVID-19. This table comes from immunoSEQ multiplex PCR, and its TCRdb copy is limited to in-frame clones, with some not included. The sample includes 50,000 to 75,000 clones, roughly 80% seen only once; the top ten take around a sixth. Specimen: peripheral blood. The origin of the receptors is a man between 60 and 70 years old with acute or convalescent COVID-19. The CDR3 runs from the conserved cysteine through the conserved F or W.

V gene: TRBV9; J gene: TRBJ1-1; CDR3 protein: CASSANSGTGVNTEAFF
V gene: TRBV7-6; J gene: TRBJ2-3; CDR3 protein: CASSSGQGADTQYF
V gene: TRBV6-5; J gene: TRBJ2-2; CDR3 protein: CASTKSRYTGELFF
V gene: TRBV4-1; J gene: TRBJ2-5; CDR3 protein: CASSQDKGTSDTKETQYF
V gene: TRBV27; J gene: TRBJ1-2; CDR3 protein: CASSKKEGRNYGYTF
V gene: TRBV29-1; J gene: TRBJ2-5; CDR3 protein: CSVDGTVGDGETQYF
V gene: TRBV6-5; J gene: TRBJ2-7; CDR3 protein: CASSYGGSGEQYF
V gene: TRBV11-2; J gene: TRBJ1-2; CDR3 protein: CASSLSLGGNYGYTF
V gene: TRBV28; J gene: TRBJ1-6; CDR3 protein: CASSPLTGGDDNSPLHF
V gene: TRBV5-6; J gene: TRBJ2-7; CDR3 protein: CASSFRGLAGMYEQYF
V gene: TRBV27; J gene: TRBJ1-6; CDR3 protein: CASSFRGGGSPLHF
V gene: TRBV28; J gene: TRBJ2-6; CDR3 protein: CASRIRTGAGANVLTF
V gene: TRBV3-1/TRBV3-2; J gene: TRBJ1-2; CDR3 protein: CASSPGHGYTF
V gene: TRBV3-1/TRBV3-2; J gene: TRBJ2-2; CDR3 protein: CASRLAESGELFF
V gene: TRBV5-4; J gene: TRBJ2-5; CDR3 protein: CASSLDREKTQYF
V gene: TRBV2; J gene: TRBJ2-1; CDR3 protein: CASKGTSGFYNEQFF
V gene: TRBV2; J gene: TRBJ2-7; CDR3 protein: CASTSDRAYYEQYF
V gene: TRBV7-2; J gene: TRBJ2-7; CDR3 protein: CASSSTVSYEQYF
V gene: TRBV5-1; J gene: TRBJ2-5; CDR3 protein: CASTAASNPTSGRAGETQYF
V gene: TRBV2; J gene: TRBJ2-2; CDR3 protein: CASSELAGDATGELFF
V gene: TRBV19; J gene: TRBJ2-1; CDR3 protein: CASSALAGDFSEQFF
V gene: TRBV5-1; J gene: TRBJ2-7; CDR3 protein: CASSPGGGLYEQYF
V gene: TRBV4-1; J gene: TRBJ2-7; CDR3 protein: CASSQDPSVPYEQYF
V gene: TRBV5-4; J gene: TRBJ2-3; CDR3 protein: CASSRERYTQYF
V gene: TRBV2; J gene: TRBJ1-1; CDR3 protein: CASSEQGRATEAFF
V gene: TRBV10-3; J gene: TRBJ1-6; CDR3 protein: CAISPRDTNSPLHF
V gene: TRBV5-1; J gene: TRBJ1-4; CDR3 protein: CASSSSQGGLEKLFF
V gene: TRBV19; J gene: TRBJ2-2; CDR3 protein: CASSGGRRNTGELFF
V gene: TRBV6-5; J gene: TRBJ1-2; CDR3 protein: CASSYDSTRYGYTF
V gene: TRBV28; J gene: TRBJ2-6; CDR3 protein: CASRPGLAGANVLTF
V gene: TRBV5-4; J gene: TRBJ1-3; CDR3 protein: CASSLDPGQGGHTIYF
V gene: TRBV2; J gene: TRBJ2-3; CDR3 protein: CASSVLPNTQYF
V gene: TRBV2; J gene: TRBJ2-1; CDR3 protein: CASRETGVGNEQFF